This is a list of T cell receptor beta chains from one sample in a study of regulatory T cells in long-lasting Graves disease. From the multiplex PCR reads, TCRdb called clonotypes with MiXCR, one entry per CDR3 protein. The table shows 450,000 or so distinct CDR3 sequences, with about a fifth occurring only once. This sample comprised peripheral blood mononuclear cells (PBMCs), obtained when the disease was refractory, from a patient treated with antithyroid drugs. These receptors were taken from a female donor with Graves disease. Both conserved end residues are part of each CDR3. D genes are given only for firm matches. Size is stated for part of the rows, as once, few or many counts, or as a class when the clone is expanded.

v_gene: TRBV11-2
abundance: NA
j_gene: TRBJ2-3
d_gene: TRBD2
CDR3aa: CASSSWTSLSTDTQYF
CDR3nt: TGTGCCAGCAGCTCCTGGACTAGCCTTAGCACAGATACGCAGTATTTT

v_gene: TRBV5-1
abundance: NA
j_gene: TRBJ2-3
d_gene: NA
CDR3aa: CASSSYGPESTDTQYF
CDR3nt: TGCGCCAGCAGCTCGTATGGACCGGAGAGCACAGATACGCAGTATTTT

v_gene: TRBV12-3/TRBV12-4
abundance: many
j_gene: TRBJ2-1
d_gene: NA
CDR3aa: CASSHLASGPNEQFF
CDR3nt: TGTGCCAGCAGCCATCTAGCGAGCGGCCCAAATGAGCAGTTCTTC

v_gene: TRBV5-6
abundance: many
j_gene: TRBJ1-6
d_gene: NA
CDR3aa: CASSLDVAGPNSPLHF
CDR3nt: TGTGCCAGCAGCTTGGACGTGGCAGGTCCTAATTCACCCCTCCACTTT

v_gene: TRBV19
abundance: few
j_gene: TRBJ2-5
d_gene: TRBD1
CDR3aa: CASSIVVQGSGQYF
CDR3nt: TGTGCCAGTAGTATAGTCGTACAGGGGAGCGGCCAGTACTTC

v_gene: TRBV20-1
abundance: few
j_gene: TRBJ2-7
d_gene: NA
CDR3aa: CSARTVDLPYEQYF
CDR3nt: TGCAGTGCTAGGACAGTTGATTTACCTTACGAGCAGTACTTC

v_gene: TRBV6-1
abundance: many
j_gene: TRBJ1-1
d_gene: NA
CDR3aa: CASRSQRGFLGAFF
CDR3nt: TGTGCCAGCAGGAGCCAGAGGGGGTTCCTTGGAGCTTTCTTT

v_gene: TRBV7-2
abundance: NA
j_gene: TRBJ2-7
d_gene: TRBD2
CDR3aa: CATGLAVAEQYF
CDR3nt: TGTGCAACGGGACTAGCGGTCGCCGAGCAGTACTTC

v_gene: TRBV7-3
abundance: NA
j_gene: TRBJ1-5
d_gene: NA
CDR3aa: CAGSLHEYRDTLDQPQHF
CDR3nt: TGTGCCGGCAGCTTACATGAATACCGGGATACTCTGGATCAGCCCCAGCATTTT

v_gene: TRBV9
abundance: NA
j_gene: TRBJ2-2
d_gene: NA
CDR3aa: CAGSVLGARELFF
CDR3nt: TGTGCCGGCAGCGTCCTCGGGGCCAGGGAGCTGTTTTTT

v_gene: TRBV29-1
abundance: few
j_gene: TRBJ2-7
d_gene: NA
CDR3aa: CSVDLTALGEQYF
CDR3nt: TGCAGCGTCGACCTAACAGCTTTGGGCGAGCAGTACTTC

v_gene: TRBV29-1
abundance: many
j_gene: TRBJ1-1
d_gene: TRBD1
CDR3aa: CSAEGDRGAFF
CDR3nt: TGCAGCGCCGAGGGGGACAGGGGGGCTTTCTTT

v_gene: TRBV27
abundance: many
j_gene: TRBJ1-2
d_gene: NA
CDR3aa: CASSPAPLDGYTF
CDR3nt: TGTGCCAGCAGCCCGGCCCCGTTAGATGGCTACACCTTC

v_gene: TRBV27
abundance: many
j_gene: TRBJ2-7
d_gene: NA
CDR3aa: CASSLGIPNYEQYF
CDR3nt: TGTGCCAGCAGTTTGGGGATACCGAACTACGAGCAGTACTTC

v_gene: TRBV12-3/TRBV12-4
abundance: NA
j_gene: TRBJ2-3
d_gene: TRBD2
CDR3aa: CASRLAGAGVPDTQYF
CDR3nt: TGTGCCAGCAGGTTAGCGGGAGCAGGAGTCCCAGATACGCAGTATTTT

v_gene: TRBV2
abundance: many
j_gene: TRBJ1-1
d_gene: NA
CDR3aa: CASVPPGDTEAFF
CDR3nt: TGTGCCAGCGTGCCCCCGGGGGACACTGAAGCTTTCTTT

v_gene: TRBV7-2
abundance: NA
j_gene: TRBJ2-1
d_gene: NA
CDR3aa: CASSKGVSSYNEQFF
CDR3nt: TGTGCCAGCAGCAAAGGGGTCAGCTCCTACAATGAGCAGTTCTTC

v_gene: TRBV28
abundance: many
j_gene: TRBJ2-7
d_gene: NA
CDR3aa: CASSLNYPNYEEQYF
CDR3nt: TGTGCCAGCAGTTTAAACTACCCGAACTACGAAGAGCAGTACTTC

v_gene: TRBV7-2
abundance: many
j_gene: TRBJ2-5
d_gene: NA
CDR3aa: CASSRDIMEETQYF
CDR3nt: TGTGCCAGCAGCCGGGACATCATGGAGGAGACCCAGTACTTC

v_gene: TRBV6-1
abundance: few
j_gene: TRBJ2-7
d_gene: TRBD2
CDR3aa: CASSGYAGGSDEQYF
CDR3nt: TGTGCCAGCAGCGGATATGCGGGAGGGTCTGACGAGCAGTACTTC

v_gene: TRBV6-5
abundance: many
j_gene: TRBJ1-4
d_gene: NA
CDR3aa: CASSYSVEKLFF
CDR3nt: TGTGCCAGCAGTTACTCGGTCGAAAAACTGTTTTTT

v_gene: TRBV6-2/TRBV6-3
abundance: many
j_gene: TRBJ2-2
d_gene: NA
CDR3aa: CASSYSTGEDTGELFF
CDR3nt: TGTGCCAGCAGTTACTCTACAGGGGAGGACACCGGGGAGCTGTTTTTT

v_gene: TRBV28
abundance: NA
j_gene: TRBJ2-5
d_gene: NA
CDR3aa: CASSLYGGQTQYF
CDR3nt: TGTGCCAGCAGTTTGTACGGGGGACAGACCCAGTACTTC

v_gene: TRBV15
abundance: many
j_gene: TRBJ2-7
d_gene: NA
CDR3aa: CATSSGMGYEQYF
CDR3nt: TGTGCCACCAGCAGTGGGATGGGCTACGAGCAGTACTTC

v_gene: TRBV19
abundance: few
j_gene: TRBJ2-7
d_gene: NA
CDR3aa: CASSSSGIREQYF
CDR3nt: TGTGCCAGTAGTTCGTCGGGGATTCGCGAGCAGTACTTC

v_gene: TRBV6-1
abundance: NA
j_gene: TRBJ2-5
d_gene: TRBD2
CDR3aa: CASTPGLAGQETQYF
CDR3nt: TGTGCCAGCACCCCTGGACTAGCGGGACAAGAGACCCAGTACTTC

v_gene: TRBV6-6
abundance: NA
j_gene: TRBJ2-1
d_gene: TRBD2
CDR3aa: CASSYSTLAGGRLYNEQFF
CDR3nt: TGTGCCAGCAGTTACTCGACTCTAGCGGGAGGGCGGCTATACAATGAGCAGTTCTTC

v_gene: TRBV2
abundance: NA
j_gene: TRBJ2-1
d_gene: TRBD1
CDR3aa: CARGTGGLVEQFF
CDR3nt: TGTGCCAGGGGGACAGGGGGCTTGGTTGAGCAGTTCTTC

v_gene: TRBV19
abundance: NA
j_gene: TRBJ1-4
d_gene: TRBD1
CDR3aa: CASSMQGANEKLFF
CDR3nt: TGTGCCAGTAGTATGCAGGGGGCTAATGAAAAACTGTTTTTT

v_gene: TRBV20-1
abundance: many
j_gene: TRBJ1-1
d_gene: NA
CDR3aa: CSARDLPGEAFF
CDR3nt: TGCAGTGCTAGAGATCTGCCAGGAGAAGCTTTCTTT

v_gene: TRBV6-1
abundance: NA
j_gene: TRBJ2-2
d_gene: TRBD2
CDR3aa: CASSKTRLAGERTGELFF
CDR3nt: TGTGCCAGCAGTAAAACCCGACTAGCGGGAGAAAGGACCGGGGAGCTGTTTTTT

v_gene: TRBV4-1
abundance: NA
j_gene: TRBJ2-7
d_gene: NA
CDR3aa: CASSQGWGSYEQYF
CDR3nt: TGCGCCAGCAGCCAAGGCTGGGGGTCCTACGAGCAGTACTTC

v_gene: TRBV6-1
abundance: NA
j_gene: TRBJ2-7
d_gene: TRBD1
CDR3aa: CASWDSRRPYEQYF
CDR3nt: TGTGCCAGCTGGGACAGTCGAAGACCGTACGAGCAGTACTTC

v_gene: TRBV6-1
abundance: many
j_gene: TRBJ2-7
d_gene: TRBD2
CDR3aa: CASNPGLGSYEQYF
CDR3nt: TGTGCCAGCAATCCGGGACTAGGGAGCTACGAGCAGTACTTC

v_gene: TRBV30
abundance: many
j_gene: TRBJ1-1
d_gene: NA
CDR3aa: CAWGRLNTEAFF
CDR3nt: TGTGCCTGGGGACGGTTGAACACTGAAGCTTTCTTT

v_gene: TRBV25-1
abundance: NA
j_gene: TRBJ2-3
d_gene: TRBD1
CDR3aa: CASSVGQFGDTQYF
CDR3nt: TGTGCCAGCAGTGTGGGACAGTTTGGGGATACGCAGTATTTT

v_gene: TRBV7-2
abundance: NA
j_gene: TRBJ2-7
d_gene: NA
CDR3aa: CASSLNVGTTEQYF
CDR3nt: TGTGCCAGCAGCTTAAATGTAGGAACTACGGAGCAGTACTTC

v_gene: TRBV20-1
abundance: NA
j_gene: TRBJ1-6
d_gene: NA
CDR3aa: CSARGRDNSYNSPLHF
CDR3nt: TGCAGTGCTAGAGGCCGGGACAACTCCTATAATTCACCCCTCCACTTT

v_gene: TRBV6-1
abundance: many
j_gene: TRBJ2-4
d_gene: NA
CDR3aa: CASRTDPAGAKNIQYF
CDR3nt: TGTGCCAGCAGAACAGACCCCGCGGGAGCCAAAAACATTCAGTACTTC

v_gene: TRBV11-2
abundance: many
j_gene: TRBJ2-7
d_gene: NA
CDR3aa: CASSLGPNYEQYF
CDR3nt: TGTGCCAGCAGCTTAGGCCCTAACTACGAGCAGTACTTC

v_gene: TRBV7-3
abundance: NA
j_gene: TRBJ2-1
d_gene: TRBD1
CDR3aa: CASSLLGTGSNEQFF
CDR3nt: TGTGCCAGCAGCTTGCTCGGGACAGGGTCCAATGAGCAGTTCTTC

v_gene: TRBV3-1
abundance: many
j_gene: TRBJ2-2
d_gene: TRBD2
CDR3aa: CASSQVLAFRTGELFF
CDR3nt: TGTGCCAGCAGCCAAGTACTAGCGTTCCGGACCGGGGAGCTGTTTTTT

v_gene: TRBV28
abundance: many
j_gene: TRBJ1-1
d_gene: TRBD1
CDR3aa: CASSLYLQGSTEAFF
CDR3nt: TGTGCCAGCAGTTTATATCTACAGGGGAGCACTGAAGCTTTCTTT